These T cell receptor beta chains were read from a single sample in a study of long-term antiretroviral therapy in people with HIV. The assay was immunoSEQ multiplex PCR, and TCRdb's table has in-frame clones only and misses some. The sample has tens of thousands of clones, about 90% seen once. The sequencing here drew on unsorted PBMCs, taken 1.1 years after starting antiretroviral therapy. The source of these receptors is a man aged 18 to 29 with HIV. Each CDR3 is given with its conserved first and last residue. The D gene is left open where the match is weak. A row's size may be missing; if present it is once, few, many or a size class.

size: .; V: TRBV5-1; D: TRBD1; J: TRBJ1-2; DNA: TGCGCCAGCAGCTCATACGGACAGGGGACTCATGGCTACACCTTC; CDR3: CASSSYGQGTHGYTF
size: .; V: TRBV6-6; D: .; J: TRBJ2-7; DNA: TGTGCCAGCAGTTACTCGTTGGCCTGGGCGGACGAGCAGTACTTC; CDR3: CASSYSLAWADEQYF
size: once; V: TRBV4-1; D: TRBD1; J: TRBJ2-2; DNA: TGCGCCAGCAGCGACCTACAGGGGCCCGGGGAGCTGTTTTTT; CDR3: CASSDLQGPGELFF
size: .; V: TRBV5-4; D: .; J: TRBJ1-2; DNA: TGTGCCAGCAGCTTGGGGCTGTACGGCTACACCTTC; CDR3: CASSLGLYGYTF
size: .; V: TRBV7-2; D: .; J: TRBJ1-1; DNA: TGTGCCAGCAGCTTTTGGAACACTGAAGCTTTCTTT; CDR3: CASSFWNTEAFF
size: once; V: TRBV6-6; D: .; J: TRBJ1-1; DNA: TGTGCCAGCAGTACCCTCGACCAAGCTTTCTTT; CDR3: CASSTLDQAFF
size: .; V: TRBV7-9; D: .; J: TRBJ1-2; DNA: TGTGCCAGCATCCAGCTTAGGGGGGGGCATGGCTACACCTTC; CDR3: CASIQLRGGHGYTF
size: .; V: TRBV5-4; D: TRBD1; J: TRBJ2-4; DNA: TGTGCCAGCGGGGAGCAGGGGGAGAACATTCAGTACTTC; CDR3: CASGEQGENIQYF
size: .; V: TRBV11-2; D: TRBD2; J: TRBJ2-1; DNA: TGTGCCAGCAGCTTATCCCGGACTAGAGTGGATGAGCAGTTCTTC; CDR3: CASSLSRTRVDEQFF
size: .; V: TRBV5-1; D: TRBD1; J: TRBJ2-1; DNA: TGCGCCAGCAGCTTCATCACAGGGGGCCACAATGAGCAGTTCTTC; CDR3: CASSFITGGHNEQFF
size: .; V: TRBV6-6; D: .; J: TRBJ2-3; DNA: TGTGCCAGCGGGTGGGATACGCAGTATTTT; CDR3: CASGWDTQYF
size: few; V: TRBV19; D: TRBD1; J: TRBJ1-2; DNA: TGTGCCAGTAGTATAGAACAGACAGGGTCGTATGGCTACACCTTC; CDR3: CASSIEQTGSYGYTF
size: few; V: TRBV2; D: .; J: TRBJ2-5; DNA: TGTGCCAGCAGTGATCGTGCCCAGGAGACCCAGTACTTC; CDR3: CASSDRAQETQYF
size: .; V: TRBV6-4; D: .; J: TRBJ1-6; DNA: TGTGCCAGCAAACGTGCAGCGAGCTCCTATAATTCACCCCTCCACTTT; CDR3: CASKRAASSYNSPLHF
size: .; V: TRBV4-2; D: .; J: TRBJ1-6; DNA: TGTGCCAGCAGCCAAGAGCTGGCTAACTATAATTCACCCCTCCACTTT; CDR3: CASSQELANYNSPLHF
size: .; V: TRBV30; D: TRBD1; J: TRBJ1-2; DNA: TGTGCCTGGAGTGTGAGGGGACAGGGGGCGTTGTATGGCTACACCTTC; CDR3: CAWSVRGQGALYGYTF
size: .; V: TRBV5-1; D: .; J: TRBJ2-5; DNA: TGCGCCAGCAGCTTGGACGGATTCGGGCAAGAGACCCAGTACTTC; CDR3: CASSLDGFGQETQYF
size: .; V: TRBV5-1; D: TRBD1; J: TRBJ2-7; DNA: TGCGCCAGCAGCTTCCGGGACAGGATCTCCTACGAGCAGTACTTC; CDR3: CASSFRDRISYEQYF
size: .; V: TRBV5-1; D: .; J: TRBJ2-3; DNA: TGCGCCAGCAGCTTGGGTGGCACAGATACGCAGTATTTT; CDR3: CASSLGGTDTQYF
size: .; V: TRBV6-1; D: .; J: TRBJ1-5; DNA: TGTGCCAGCAGCGGTTATAGCAATCAGCCCCAGCATTTT; CDR3: CASSGYSNQPQHF